This passage covers 13 T cell receptor beta chains from one sample sequenced in a study of T cell responses to AZD1222 COVID-19 vaccine. The protocol was immunoSEQ multiplex PCR, while the TCRdb copy is restricted to in-frame clones and leaves out a portion. The sample shows under 150,000 clones, roughly 92% of them seen only once. The material was peripheral blood, obtained 28 days after the second AZD1222 dose. These receptors all come from an adult who received the AZD1222 COVID-19 vaccine.

The chain joins TRBV6-5 to TRBJ1-2; tentatively, D is TRBD1 (5 bases). This CDR3 region has 15 residues. Trimming removed 6 bases from V and 4 bases from J, with 18 bases in between. CDR1 and CDR2 (germline): MNHEY, SVGAGI. CDR3 loop: CASRPTGGWGYGYTF. DNA of the CDR3: TGTGCCAGCAGACCTACCGGGGGATGGGGCTATGGCTACACCTTC.

CDR3 amino acids: CASSRGGRTGGNTIYF. In DNA form, the CDR3 reads TGTGCCAGCAGCAGGGGAGGGCGTACGGGAGGAAACACCATATATTTT. The gene calls are TRBV13 and TRBJ1-3, with D tentatively TRBD1 (5 bases). V was trimmed by 5 bases and J by 4 bases, leaving 18 bases between them. The germline V gene has CDR1 PRHDT and CDR2 FYEKMQ (reference sequence). The CDR3 is 16 residues long.

The chain couples TRBV24-1 to TRBJ2-7; D is possibly TRBD2 (5 bases). Deletions cut 5 bases from V and 4 bases from J, with 17 bases between. From germline, CDR1 is KGHDR and CDR2 SFDVKD. The CDR3 totals 15 residues. The CDR3: CATSATGSGVYEQYF. CDR3 DNA: TGTGCCACCAGTGCCACGGGGAGTGGTGTGTACGAGCAGTACTTC.

V and J are TRBV25-1 and TRBJ2-1, with 9 bases fitting TRBD2. V lost 3 bases and J lost 4; bases outside the gene matches: 4. The CDR3 length is 15 residues. Germline V gene sequence: CDR1 MGHDK, CDR2 SYGVNS. In DNA form, the CDR3 reads TGTGCCAGCAGTGACGCTAGCGGGACGTACAATGAGCAGTTCTTC. Translation gives CASSDASGTYNEQFF.

The J gene is TRBJ2-6, the V gene TRBV4-3, with D tentatively TRBD1 or TRBD2 (5 bases each). Germline CDR1 and CDR2: LGHNA and YSLEER. The CDR3 has 20 residues. Trimming left V 1 base short and J 3 bases short, with 22 bases between. This chain's CDR3 is CASSQASRVVRFGGANVLTF. The CDR3 DNA follows: TGCGCCAGCAGCCAAGCTAGCAGGGTGGTACGGTTCGGTGGGGCCAACGTCCTGACTTTC.

The chain is built from TRBV3-1 (or the pseudogene TRBV3-2) and TRBJ2-7, with D tentatively TRBD2 (5 bases). CDR3 length equals 14 residues. The V end was cut by 4 bases, the J end by 5 bases, with 15 bases between. The germline CDR1 and CDR2 sequences are LGHDT and YNNKEL (reference sequence). CDR3 in amino acids: CASSPLLAANEQYF. As DNA, the CDR3 is TGTGCCAGCAGCCCCTTGCTAGCTGCGAACGAGCAGTACTTC.

V usage is TRBV28 and J usage is TRBJ2-2; 8 bases fit TRBD2. The CDR3 covers 12 residues. CDR1 and CDR2 from the germline V gene are MDHEN and SYDVKM. J gave up 7 bases and V 8 bases, and 3 bases lay outside the gene matches. Here the CDR3 DNA reads TGTGCCAGCGGACTAGCCATCGGGGAGCTGTTTTTT. Protein product: CASGLAIGELFF.

The rearrangement joins TRBV5-8 to TRBJ2-1, with 7 bases identical to TRBD1. Germline V gene lookup returns CDR1 SGHTS and CDR2 YDEGEE. The junction had 1 base not matched to a gene; V was cut back by 0 bases and J by 1 base. The CDR3 length is 15 residues. This CDR3 is CASSLGQGSYNEQFF. CDR3 bases: TGTGCCAGCAGCTTGGGACAGGGATCCTACAATGAGCAGTTCTTC. Drawing the rest from reference TRBV5-8 and TRBJ2-1, the complete variable domain is EAGVTQSPTHLIKTRGQQATLRCSPISGHTSVYWYQQALGLGLQFLLWYDEGEERNRGNFPPRFSGRQFPNYSSELNVNALELEDSALYLCASSLGQGSYNEQFFGPGTRLTVL.

The chain uses TRBV7-5 and TRBJ1-2. TRBV7-5 is described as a pseudogene. The CDR3 sequence is 12 residues long. This chain's CDR3 is CARSLLDIGYTF. Here the CDR3 DNA reads TGTGCCAGAAGCTTACTAGACATTGGCTACACCTTC.

By its share, this clone is medium-sized. This chain uses TRBV27 with TRBJ2-2, with unresolved D. CDR1 and CDR2 from the germline V gene are MNHEY and SMNVEV (reference sequence). CDR3 length: 16 amino acids. V was pared by 3 bases and J by 3 bases, with 14 bases between. The CDR3, as DNA: TGTGCCAGCAGTTTTGGGTGGGGTTTCGACACCGGGGAGCTGTTTTTT. Encoded protein: CASSFGWGFDTGELFF.

The CDR3 region is CASSTRQSYEQYF. The CDR3 DNA sequence: TGTGCCAGCAGTACACGGCAATCCTACGAGCAGTACTTC. The J gene is TRBJ2-7, the V gene TRBV6-5; unclear D gene. Germline CDR1 MNHEY, CDR2 SVGAGI. This CDR3 comprises 13 residues. V lost 5 bases and J lost 1, with 9 bases in between.

As for this clone: At one of its ends the junction is not consistent with the germline gene, which may arise from a read error. The gene calls are TRBV14 and TRBJ2-2, with D tentatively TRBD2 (5 bases). Germline CDR1 and CDR2: SGHDN and FVKESK. This CDR3 spans 17 amino acids. The chain's CDR3 is CASSQKPYAEVHRGAVF. DNA of the CDR3: TGTGCCAGCAGCCAAAAACCCTACGCGGAAGTTCACCGGGGAGCTGTTTTT.

V and J are TRBV27 and TRBJ1-1; 9 bases agree with TRBD1. Germline V CDR1 and CDR2: MNHEY, SMNVEV (reference sequence). This CDR3 comprises 14 residues. Trimming took 6 bases from V and 1 from J; bases not matched to a gene: 3. In DNA form, the CDR3 reads TGTGCCAGCAGGCCGGGACAGGGGAACACTGAAGCTTTCTTT. Amino acids: CASRPGQGNTEAFF.